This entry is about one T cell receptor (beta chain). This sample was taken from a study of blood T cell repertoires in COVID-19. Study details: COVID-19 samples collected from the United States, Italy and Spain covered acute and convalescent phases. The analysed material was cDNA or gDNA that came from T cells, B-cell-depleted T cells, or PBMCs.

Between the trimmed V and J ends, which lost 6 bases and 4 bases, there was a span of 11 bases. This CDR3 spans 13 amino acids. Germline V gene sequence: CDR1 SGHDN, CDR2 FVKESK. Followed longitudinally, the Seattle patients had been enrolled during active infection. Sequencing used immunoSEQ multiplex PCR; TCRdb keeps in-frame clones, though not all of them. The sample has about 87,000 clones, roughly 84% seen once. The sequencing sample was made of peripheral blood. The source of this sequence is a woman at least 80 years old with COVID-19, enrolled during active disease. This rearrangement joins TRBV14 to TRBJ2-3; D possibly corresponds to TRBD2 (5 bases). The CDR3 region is CASSTRIADTQYF. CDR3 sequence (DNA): TGTGCCAGCAGTACTAGGATCGCAGATACGCAGTATTTT.